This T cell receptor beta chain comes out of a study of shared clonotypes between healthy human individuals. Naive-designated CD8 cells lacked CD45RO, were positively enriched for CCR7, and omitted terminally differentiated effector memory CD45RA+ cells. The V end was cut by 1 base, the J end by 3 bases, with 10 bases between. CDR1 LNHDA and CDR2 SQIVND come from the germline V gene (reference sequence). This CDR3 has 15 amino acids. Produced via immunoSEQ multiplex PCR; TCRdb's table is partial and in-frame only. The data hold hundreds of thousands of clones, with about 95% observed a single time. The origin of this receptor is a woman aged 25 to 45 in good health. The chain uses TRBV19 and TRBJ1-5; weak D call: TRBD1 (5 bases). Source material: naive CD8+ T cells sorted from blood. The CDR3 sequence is CASSIARGYNQPQHF. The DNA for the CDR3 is TGTGCCAGTAGTATAGCGAGGGGTTACAATCAGCCCCAGCATTTT.